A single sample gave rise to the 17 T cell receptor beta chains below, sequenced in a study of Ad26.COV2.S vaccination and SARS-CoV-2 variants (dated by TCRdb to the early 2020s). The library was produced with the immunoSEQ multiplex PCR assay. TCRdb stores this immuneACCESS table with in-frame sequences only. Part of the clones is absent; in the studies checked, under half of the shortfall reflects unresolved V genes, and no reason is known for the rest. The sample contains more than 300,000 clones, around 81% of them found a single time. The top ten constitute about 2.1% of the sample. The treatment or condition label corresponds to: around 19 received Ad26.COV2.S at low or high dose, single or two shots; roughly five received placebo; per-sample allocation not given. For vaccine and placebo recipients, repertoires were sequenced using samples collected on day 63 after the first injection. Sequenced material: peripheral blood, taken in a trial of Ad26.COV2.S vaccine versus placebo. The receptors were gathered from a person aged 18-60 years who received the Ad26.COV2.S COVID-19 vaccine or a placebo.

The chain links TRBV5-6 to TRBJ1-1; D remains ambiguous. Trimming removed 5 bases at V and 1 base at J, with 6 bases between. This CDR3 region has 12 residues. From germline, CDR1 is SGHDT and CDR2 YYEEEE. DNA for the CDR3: TGTGCCAGCAGAGCAGGGAACACTGAAGCTTTCTTT. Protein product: CASRAGNTEAFF.

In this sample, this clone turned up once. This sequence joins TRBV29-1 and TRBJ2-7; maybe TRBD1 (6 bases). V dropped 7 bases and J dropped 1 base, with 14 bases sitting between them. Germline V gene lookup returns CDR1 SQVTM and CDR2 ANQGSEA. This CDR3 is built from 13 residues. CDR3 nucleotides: TGCAGCGCTACCGACAGGATGTCCTACGAGCAGTACTTC. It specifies CSATDRMSYEQYF.

CDR3 residues: CASSARQGYTGELFF. CDR3 DNA: TGTGCCAGCAGCGCCAGACAGGGGTACACCGGGGAGCTGTTTTTT. The chain joins TRBV6-5 to TRBJ2-2; 8 nucleotides line up with TRBD1. The CDR3 has 15 residues. Trimming removed 6 bases from V and 3 bases from J; junction bases left unmatched: 6. CDR1 is MNHEY, CDR2 SVGAGI, per germline.

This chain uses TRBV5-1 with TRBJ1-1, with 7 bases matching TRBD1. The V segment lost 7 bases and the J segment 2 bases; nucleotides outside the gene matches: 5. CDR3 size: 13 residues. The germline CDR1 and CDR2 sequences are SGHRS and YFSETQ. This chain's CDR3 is CASRDSTNTEAFF. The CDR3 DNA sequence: TGCGCCAGCCGGGACAGCACTAACACTGAAGCTTTCTTT.

The CDR3 nucleotides are TGCGCCAGCAGCTTGGACCCCCTCTCGGATACGCAGTATTTT. Protein: CASSLDPLSDTQYF. The chain recombines TRBV5-1 with TRBJ2-3; D is uncertain. V was pared by 0 bases and J by 6 bases, with 11 bases between. The CDR3 runs 14 residues. Germline-derived CDR1 and CDR2 are SGHRS and YFSETQ.

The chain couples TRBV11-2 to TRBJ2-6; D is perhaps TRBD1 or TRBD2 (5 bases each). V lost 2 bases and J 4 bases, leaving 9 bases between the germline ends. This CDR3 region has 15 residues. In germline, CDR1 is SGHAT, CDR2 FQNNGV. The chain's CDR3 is CASSLLGTGANVLTF. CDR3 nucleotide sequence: TGTGCCAGCAGCTTACTGGGGACGGGGGCCAACGTCCTGACTTTC.

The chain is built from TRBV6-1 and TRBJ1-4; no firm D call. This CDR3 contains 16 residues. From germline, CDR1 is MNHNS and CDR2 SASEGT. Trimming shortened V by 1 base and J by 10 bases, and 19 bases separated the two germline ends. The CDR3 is CASSEGFGRPPPKLFF. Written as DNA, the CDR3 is TGTGCCAGCAGTGAAGGGTTTGGACGGCCCCCGCCAAAACTGTTTTTT.

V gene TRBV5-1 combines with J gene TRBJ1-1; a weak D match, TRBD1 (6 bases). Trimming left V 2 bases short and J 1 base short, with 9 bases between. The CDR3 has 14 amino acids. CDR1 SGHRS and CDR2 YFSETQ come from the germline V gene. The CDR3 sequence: CASSFLGQNTEAFF. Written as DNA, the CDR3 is TGCGCCAGCAGCTTCCTGGGACAGAACACTGAAGCTTTCTTT.

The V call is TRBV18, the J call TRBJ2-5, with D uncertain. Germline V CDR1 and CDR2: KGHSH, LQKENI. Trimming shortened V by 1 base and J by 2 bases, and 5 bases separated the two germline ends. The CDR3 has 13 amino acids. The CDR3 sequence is CASSPRGQETQYF. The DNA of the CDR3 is TGTGCCAGCTCACCACGAGGTCAAGAGACCCAGTACTTC. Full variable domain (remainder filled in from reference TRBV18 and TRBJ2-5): NAGVMQNPRHLVRRRGQEARLRCSPMKGHSHVYWYRQLPEEGLKFMVYLQKENIIDESGMPKERFSAEFPKEGPSILRIQQVVRGDSAAYFCASSPRGQETQYFGPGTRLLVL.

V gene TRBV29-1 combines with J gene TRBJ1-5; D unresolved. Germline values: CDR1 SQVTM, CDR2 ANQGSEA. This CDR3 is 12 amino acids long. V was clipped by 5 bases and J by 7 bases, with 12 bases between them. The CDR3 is CSVSLEGQPQHF. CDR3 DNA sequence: TGCAGCGTTTCGCTAGAAGGACAGCCCCAGCATTTT.

The CDR3 protein is CASSPPAGETQYF. For the CDR3, the DNA is TGTGCCAGCTCACCACCGGCGGGAGAGACCCAGTACTTC. The V and J genes are TRBV18 and TRBJ2-5; D is perhaps TRBD2 (5 bases). V lost 0 bases, J lost 4 bases, and 6 bases lay in between. The CDR3 has 13 residues. Per germline, CDR1 KGHSH and CDR2 LQKENI.

CDR3 in DNA: TGTGCCAGCAGCCACAGGGCTTCTGGCTACACCTTC. This gives the protein CASSHRASGYTF. This rearrangement joins TRBV3-1 (or the pseudogene TRBV3-2) to TRBJ1-2; D may be TRBD1 (5 bases). Between the trimmed V and J ends, which lost 3 bases and 7 bases, there was a span of 9 bases. The length of the CDR3 is 12 residues. The germline CDR1 and CDR2 sequences are LGHDT and YNNKEL (reference sequence).

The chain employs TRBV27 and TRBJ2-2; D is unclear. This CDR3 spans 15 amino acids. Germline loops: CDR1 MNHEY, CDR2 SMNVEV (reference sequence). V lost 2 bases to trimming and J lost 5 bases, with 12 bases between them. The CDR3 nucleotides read TGTGCCAGCAGTTTAGTGAGAGAGCAGACCGGGGAGCTGTTTTTT. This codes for CASSLVREQTGELFF.

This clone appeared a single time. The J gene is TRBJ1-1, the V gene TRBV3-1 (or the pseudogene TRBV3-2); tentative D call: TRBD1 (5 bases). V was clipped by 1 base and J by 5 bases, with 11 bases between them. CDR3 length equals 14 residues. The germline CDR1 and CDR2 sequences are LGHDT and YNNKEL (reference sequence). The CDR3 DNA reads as TGTGCCAGCAGCCAAGGAGACAGACCTACTGAAGCTTTCTTT. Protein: CASSQGDRPTEAFF.

The CDR3 sequence: CASSLTVGGGYTF. The CDR3 DNA sequence: TGTGCCAGCAGTCTAACGGTTGGGGGTGGCTACACCTTC. V usage is TRBV2 and J usage is TRBJ1-2, with D possibly matching TRBD1 (5 bases). This CDR3 has 13 residues. Germline V CDR1 and CDR2: SNHLY, FYNNEI. Trimming left V 5 bases short and J 7 bases short, with 14 bases between.

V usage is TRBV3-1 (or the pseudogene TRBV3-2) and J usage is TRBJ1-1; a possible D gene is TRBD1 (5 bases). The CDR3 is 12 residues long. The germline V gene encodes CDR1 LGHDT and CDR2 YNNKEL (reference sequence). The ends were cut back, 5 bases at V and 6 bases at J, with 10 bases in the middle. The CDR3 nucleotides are TGTGCCAGCAGCTACGGGGGGGCTGAAGCTTTCTTT. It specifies CASSYGGAEAFF.

This CDR3 reads CASSLFSPYGYTF. The CDR3 nucleotides are TGTGCCAGCAGTTTATTTTCCCCCTATGGCTACACCTTC. This chain joins TRBV12-3 or TRBV12-4 and TRBJ1-2, with D hard to call. The CDR3 loop spans 13 amino acids. V was shortened by 2 bases and J by 4 bases, with 8 bases between the two germline ends.